The rows below give T cell receptor beta chains drawn from one sample of a study of T cell responses to AZD1222 COVID-19 vaccine. Profiled with immunoSEQ multiplex PCR; TCRdb holds only in-frame clones, not every one. The table shows 95,000 to 150,000 clones, with around 90% occurring only once. The sample was peripheral blood, taken on day 0 of AZD1222 vaccination. The source of these receptors is an adult in good health. CDR3s include the opening cysteine and the closing phenylalanine or tryptophan. A D gene is named only where the DNA matches it firmly. For some rows the clone size is stated as once, few or many, or as a class when expanded; others skip it.

DNA | CDR3 | D | J | size | V
TGTGCCAGCAGCTTGAGGGGAAACACAGATACGCAGTATTTT | CASSLRGNTDTQYF | - | TRBJ2-3 | - | TRBV7-6
TGTGCCAGCCTTCGGGATTCGAACTATGGCTACACCTTC | CASLRDSNYGYTF | - | TRBJ1-2 | - | TRBV2
TGTGCCAGCAGCCATAGGGGTGAGCAGTACTTC | CASSHRGEQYF | - | TRBJ2-7 | - | TRBV7-6
TGTGCCAGCAGTGGAGGGCAGCCCTATGGCTACACCTTC | CASSGGQPYGYTF | - | TRBJ1-2 | - | TRBV2
TGTGCCAGCAGTAGGACAGGGGGGCAGAATGGCTACACCTTC | CASSRTGGQNGYTF | TRBD1 | TRBJ1-2 | - | TRBV6-5
TGTGCCAGCAGTTTCCGGGACAGGGGAAAGGGCTACACCTTC | CASSFRDRGKGYTF | TRBD1 | TRBJ1-2 | - | TRBV6-5
TGTGCCAGCAGGGCTAGGAGGATGGGGCAGCCCCAGCATTTT | CASRARRMGQPQHF | - | TRBJ1-5 | - | TRBV7-6
TGTGCCAGCAGTAGGGACAGGAGCTCCTACGAGCAGTACTTC | CASSRDRSSYEQYF | TRBD1 | TRBJ2-7 | - | TRBV2
TGTGCCAGCAGCTTAGGCCTCTCCCGGCCTATCTACAATGAGCAGTTCTTC | CASSLGLSRPIYNEQFF | - | TRBJ2-1 | - | TRBV13
TGTGCCAGCAGCCAGGACAGATCAAACTCTGGAAACACCATATATTTT | CASSQDRSNSGNTIYF | - | TRBJ1-3 | - | TRBV14
TGTGCCAGCAGCCAAGCTATCAACAGGGGAGAGGAAAAACTGTTTTTT | CASSQAINRGEEKLFF | TRBD1 | TRBJ1-4 | - | TRBV14
TGTGCCAGCAGCCAAGAGGCAGGGTTGGGTAACTATGGCTACACCTTC | CASSQEAGLGNYGYTF | - | TRBJ1-2 | few | TRBV4-2
TGTGCCAGCAGCCCGGGGACAGGGGCAGGAAACACCATATATTTT | CASSPGTGAGNTIYF | TRBD1 | TRBJ1-3 | - | TRBV9
TGTGCCAGCAGCCCTAGGACAGCCAAAGCCACTGAAGCTTTCTTT | CASSPRTAKATEAFF | - | TRBJ1-1 | - | TRBV7-8
TGTGCCAGCAGCCAGACAAGAAACTATGGCTACACCTTC | CASSQTRNYGYTF | - | TRBJ1-2 | - | TRBV11-2
TGCAGCGCCGGGGGCAGGGCGACGAACACTGAAGCTTTCTTT | CSAGGRATNTEAFF | - | TRBJ1-1 | - | TRBV29-1
TGTGCCAGCAGCGTAGGAGGGATTTCCTACGAGCAGTACTTC | CASSVGGISYEQYF | - | TRBJ2-7 | - | TRBV9
TGTGCCAGCAGCTCGGGAATCTCTGGAAACACCATATATTTT | CASSSGISGNTIYF | - | TRBJ1-3 | few | TRBV7-8
TGCGCCAGCAGCTTGGGGGGAGCGAACAATGGCTACACCTTC | CASSLGGANNGYTF | - | TRBJ1-2 | once | TRBV5-1
TGTGCCAGCAGTCTGAGTGGCGGATCCTACGAGCAGTACTTC | CASSLSGGSYEQYF | - | TRBJ2-7 | - | TRBV9
TGTGCCTGGAGTACGGCTAGCGGGGGGGCAACAGATACGCAGTATTTT | CAWSTASGGATDTQYF | TRBD2 | TRBJ2-3 | - | TRBV30
TGTGCCAGCAGCTTGGAGACAGGGTTTGAAGCTTTCTTT | CASSLETGFEAFF | TRBD1 | TRBJ1-1 | - | TRBV5-4
TGCGCCAGCAGCTTATCCAGCCCGCCCAATCAGCCCCAGCATTTT | CASSLSSPPNQPQHF | - | TRBJ1-5 | once | TRBV5-1
TGTGCCAGCAGGGGACAGGGGATTAGCAATCAGCCCCAGCATTTT | CASRGQGISNQPQHF | TRBD1 | TRBJ1-5 | - | TRBV2
TGTGCCAGCTCACCAAGTAGCGGAACCACCGGGGAGCTGTTTTTT | CASSPSSGTTGELFF | - | TRBJ2-2 | - | TRBV18
TGTGCCAGCAGTTTTGGGGGTGCGAATGAAAAACTGTTTTTT | CASSFGGANEKLFF | - | TRBJ1-4 | - | TRBV27
TGTGCCAGCAGTTACTCGCAGAGTGAAGCTTTCTTT | CASSYSQSEAFF | - | TRBJ1-1 | - | TRBV6-5
TGTGCCAGCAGTTCTATAGGCGGCGGGGACTACGAGCAGTACTTC | CASSSIGGGDYEQYF | - | TRBJ2-7 | - | TRBV28
TGCGCCAGCAGTGAGTCGCCGGAATCCGGGACCCAGTACTTC | CASSESPESGTQYF | - | TRBJ2-5 | - | TRBV10-2
TGTGCCAGCAGCTCTCACCTGACAGGCCTAGCCACTGAAGCTTTCTTT | CASSSHLTGLATEAFF | - | TRBJ1-1 | - | TRBV9
TGTGCCAGCAGTTATGATAGGAGAGAAAATTCACCCCTCCACTTT | CASSYDRRENSPLHF | - | TRBJ1-6 | once | TRBV6-5